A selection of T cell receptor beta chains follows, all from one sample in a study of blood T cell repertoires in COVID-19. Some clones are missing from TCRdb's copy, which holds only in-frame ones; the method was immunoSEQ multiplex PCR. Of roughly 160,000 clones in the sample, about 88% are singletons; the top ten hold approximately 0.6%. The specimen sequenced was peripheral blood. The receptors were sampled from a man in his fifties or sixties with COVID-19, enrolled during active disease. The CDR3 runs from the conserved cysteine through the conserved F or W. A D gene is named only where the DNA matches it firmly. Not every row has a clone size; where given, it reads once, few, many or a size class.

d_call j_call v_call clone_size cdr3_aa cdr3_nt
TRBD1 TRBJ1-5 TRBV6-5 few CASSYRQGANQPQHF TGTGCCAGCAGTTACCGCCAGGGGGCGAATCAGCCCCAGCATTTT
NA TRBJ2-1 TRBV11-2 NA CASSAQGNEQFF TGTGCCAGCAGCGCACAGGGTAATGAGCAGTTCTTC
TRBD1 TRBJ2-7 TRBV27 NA CASSSTGTGGREQYF TGTGCCAGCAGCAGCACCGGGACAGGGGGCCGGGAGCAGTACTTC
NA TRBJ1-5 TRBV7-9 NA CASSLGTIGQPQHF TGTGCCAGCAGCTTAGGGACAATTGGTCAGCCCCAGCATTTT
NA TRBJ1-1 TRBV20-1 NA CSANRQVEAFF TGCAGTGCTAACCGACAGGTTGAAGCTTTCTTT
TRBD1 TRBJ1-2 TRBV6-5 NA CASSYGTGGQNYGYTF TGTGCCAGCAGTTACGGGACAGGGGGGCAAAACTATGGCTACACCTTC
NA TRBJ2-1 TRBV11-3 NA CASSLEGGVAYNEQFF TGTGCCAGCAGCTTAGAGGGCGGGGTGGCCTACAATGAGCAGTTCTTC
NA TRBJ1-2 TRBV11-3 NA CASSPQENYGYTF TGTGCCAGCAGCCCACAGGAGAACTATGGCTACACCTTC
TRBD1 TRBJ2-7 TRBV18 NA CASSPLRTGSSEQYF TGTGCCAGCTCACCCCTGCGGACAGGCAGCTCCGAGCAGTACTTC
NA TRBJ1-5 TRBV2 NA CASSVLSDYSNQPQHF TGTGCCAGCAGTGTCCTCAGCGATTATAGCAATCAGCCCCAGCATTTT
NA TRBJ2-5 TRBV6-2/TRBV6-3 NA CASSPDRPQYF TGTGCCAGCAGTCCCGACAGGCCCCAGTACTTC
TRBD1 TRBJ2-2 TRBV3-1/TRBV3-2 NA CASSARDRLPGELFF TGTGCCAGCAGCGCCCGGGACAGGTTACCCGGGGAGCTGTTTTTT
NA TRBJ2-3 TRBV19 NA CASSMARTEFTDTQYF TGTGCCAGTAGTATGGCCCGGACAGAATTCACAGATACGCAGTATTTT
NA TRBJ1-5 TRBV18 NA CASSLIDGREPQHF TGTGCCAGCTCACTGATTGATGGCCGGGAGCCCCAGCATTTT
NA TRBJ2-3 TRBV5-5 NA CASSLQGEPADTQYF TGTGCCAGCAGCTTACAGGGAGAACCGGCAGATACGCAGTATTTT
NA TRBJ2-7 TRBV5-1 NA CASRTLPAYEQYF TGCGCCAGCCGGACACTGCCCGCCTACGAGCAGTACTTC
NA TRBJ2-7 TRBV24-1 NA CATSDGQDYEQYF TGTGCCACCAGTGACGGACAAGACTACGAGCAGTACTTC
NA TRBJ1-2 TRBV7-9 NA CASSLAVERGYGYTF TGTGCCAGCAGCTTAGCGGTAGAGAGGGGGTATGGCTACACCTTC
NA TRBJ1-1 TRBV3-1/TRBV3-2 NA CASSPDSHTEAFF TGTGCCAGCAGCCCCGACAGCCACACTGAAGCTTTCTTT
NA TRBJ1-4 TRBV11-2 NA CASSLDQLYFGSATNEKLFF TGTGCCAGCAGCTTAGATCAGTTGTATTTTGGCAGTGCAACTAATGAAAAACTGTTTTTT
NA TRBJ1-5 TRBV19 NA CASAGGLANQPQHF TGTGCCAGTGCGGGGGGCTTAGCCAATCAGCCCCAGCATTTT
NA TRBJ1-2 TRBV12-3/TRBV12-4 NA CASSFGVGAGYTF TGTGCCAGCAGTTTCGGGGTGGGGGCTGGCTACACCTTC
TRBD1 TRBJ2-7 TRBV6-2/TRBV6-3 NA CASSRTGYMQYF TGTGCCAGCAGTCGGACAGGGTACATGCAGTACTTC
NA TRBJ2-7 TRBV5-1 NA CASSLDSLYEQYF TGCGCCAGCAGCTTGGACTCACTATACGAGCAGTACTTC
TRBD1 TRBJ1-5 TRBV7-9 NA CASSLAGRTGVFSNQPQHF TGTGCCAGCAGCTTAGCGGGGAGGACAGGGGTATTCAGCAATCAGCCCCAGCATTTT
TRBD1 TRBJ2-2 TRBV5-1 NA CASSLEGQGKRELFF TGCGCCAGCAGCTTGGAGGGACAGGGAAAGAGGGAGCTGTTTTTT
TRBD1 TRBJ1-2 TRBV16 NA CASSRQGDYGYTF TGTGCCAGCAGCCGACAGGGAGACTATGGCTACACCTTC
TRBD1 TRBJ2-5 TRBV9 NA CASGGRGLGETQYF TGTGCCAGTGGGGGTAGGGGGCTGGGAGAGACCCAGTACTTC